These T cell receptor beta chains were read from a single sample in a study of T cells in Graves' hyperthyroidism and ophthalmopathy. TCRdb used MiXCR to reprocess the multiplex PCR reads, holding one entry per CDR3 protein. The sample holds about 760,000 distinct CDR3 sequences; just over 35% are singletons and the top ten take around 29%. Source material: blood. The receptors derive from a woman between 40 and 55 years old with Graves' hyperthyroidism. Each CDR3 is given with its conserved first and last residue. The D gene is left open where the match is weak. Clone sizes are given selectively: once, few, many, or a class where the clone is expanded.

>TRBV4-3|TRBJ1-2|.|many
TGCGCCAGCAGCCAAGTCCGGCAGGCGAGTGGCTACACCTTC
CASSQVRQASGYTF
>TRBV10-3|TRBJ2-2|TRBD1|.
TGTGCCATCAGGACAGGGGGCGCAGGCGGGGAGCTGTTTTTT
CAIRTGGAGGELFF
>TRBV19|TRBJ1-2|.|many
TGTGCCAGCGGCCCCCGGGTGGATGGCTACACCTTC
CASGPRVDGYTF
>TRBV4-3|TRBJ1-2|TRBD1|many
TGCGCCAGCAGCCAACCGGGACAGGGAGATGGCTACACCTTC
CASSQPGQGDGYTF
>TRBV7-8|TRBJ2-7|TRBD2|.
TGTGCCAGCAGTCTTACTAGCGGCCCCGACTACGAGCAGTACTTC
CASSLTSGPDYEQYF
>TRBV5-6|TRBJ1-1|TRBD1|many
TGTGCCAGCAGCTTGGCGACAGGGGGTTACACTGAAGCTTTCTTT
CASSLATGGYTEAFF
>TRBV7-6|TRBJ2-7|.|many
TGTGCCAGCAGCTTAGGAACACTAGCCGCCTACGAGCAGTACTTC
CASSLGTLAAYEQYF
>TRBV29-1|TRBJ1-4|.|.
TGCAGCGCCTGCCAAGCAACTAATGAAAAACTGTTTTTT
CSACQATNEKLFF
>TRBV12-3/TRBV12-4|TRBJ1-6|.|many
TGTGCCAGCAGTTTAGACAGTGGCAGTTATTCACCCCTCCACTTT
CASSLDSGSYSPLHF
>TRBV7-2|TRBJ1-1|.|many
TGTGCTAGCAGCCCTGACATGAACACTGAAGCTTTCTTT
CASSPDMNTEAFF
>TRBV7-9|TRBJ1-2|TRBD1|.
TGTGCCAGCAGCCCCCAGGTTCCAGGCGCCGGGACAGGGGGCTTTGGCTACACCTTC
CASSPQVPGAGTGGFGYTF
>TRBV7-3|TRBJ1-2|.|.
TGTGCCAGCAGCCCCCTTCCATCTGGTAACGCTAACTATGGCTACACCTTC
CASSPLPSGNANYGYTF
>TRBV5-4|TRBJ2-7|TRBD1|.
TGTGCCAGCAGCCCCTGGGACAGGTGGCACGAGCAGTACTTC
CASSPWDRWHEQYF
>TRBV2|TRBJ1-1|.|many
TGTGCCAGCAGTGAACCTGGGCCACTGGGATCTGAAGCTTTCTTT
CASSEPGPLGSEAFF
>TRBV12-3/TRBV12-4|TRBJ2-5|TRBD2|.
TGTGCCAGCAGCCAACCTTCCGGGGGGGATGAGACCCAGTACTTC
CASSQPSGGDETQYF
>TRBV5-6|TRBJ2-7|TRBD1|.
TGTGCCAGCAGCTTGTTGACAGGGGCAGCCTACGAGCAATACTTC
CASSLLTGAAYEQYF
>TRBV14|TRBJ2-7|TRBD1|.
TGTGCCACCCCAGCCGGTGGACAGGAGACTTACGAGCAGTACTTC
CATPAGGQETYEQYF
>TRBV19|TRBJ1-3|.|few
TGTGCCAGTAGAGGAAACTACGGGCCAACTAAAGGAAACACCATATATTTT
CASRGNYGPTKGNTIYF
>TRBV19|TRBJ2-6|.|few
TGTGCCAGTAGTACCACAGGTACTGGGGCCAACGTCCTGACTTTC
CASSTTGTGANVLTF
>TRBV4-3|TRBJ2-7|.|few
TGCGCCAGCAGCCAAGATCAACAGGAAGCATACGAGCAGTACTTC
CASSQDQQEAYEQYF
>TRBV20-1|TRBJ1-2|TRBD1|.
TGCAGTGCTAGGGGACAGGGGGACTATGGCTACACCTTC
CSARGQGDYGYTF
>TRBV7-2|TRBJ1-2|.|many
TGTGCCAGCAGCACGCTCAGGGAGTTCTATGGCTACACCTTC
CASSTLREFYGYTF
>TRBV9|TRBJ2-1|.|.
TGTGCCAGCAGCTTACGAGCAAAGGGTAGGGGTGATGAGCAGTTCTTC
CASSLRAKGRGDEQFF
>TRBV24-1|TRBJ2-3|.|.
TGTGCCACCAGTGATTTGAGCAGGCCAGATACGCAGTATTTT
CATSDLSRPDTQYF
>TRBV20-1|TRBJ2-5|TRBD1|many
TGCAGTGCCCAGACAGGGTTGGAGACCCAGTACTTC
CSAQTGLETQYF
>TRBV19|TRBJ1-5|TRBD1|many
TGTGCCAGTAGTCTGACAGGGATGGAGCCCCAGCATTTT
CASSLTGMEPQHF
>TRBV15|TRBJ1-2|.|.
TGTGCCACCAGCAGAGATCTTGAGGGGCACCACTATGGCTACACCTTC
CATSRDLEGHHYGYTF